A single sample is the source of the 29 T cell receptor beta chains below, sequenced in a study of T cell responses to AZD1222 COVID-19 vaccine (dated by TCRdb to the early 2020s). The sample's time point label is to be understood as: baseline before first vaccination. This specimen's treatment or condition label, per the study, means: meningococcal conjugate vaccine given as trial control. Library preparation used the immunoSEQ multiplex PCR assay. TCRdb re-hosts the immuneACCESS table, in-frame sequences only. Its copies lack some clones; in the studies checked, an unresolved V gene accounts for under half of them, and the cause for the rest is not known. The sample table contains 95,000 to 130,000 clones; only one count was recorded for approximately 83% of them. The ten largest clones capture roughly 3.9% of the sample. The sequencing here drew on peripheral blood, taken on day 0 of MenACWY control vaccination. The receptors originated from an adult in good health.

This chain uses TRBV29-1 with TRBJ2-7, with D perhaps TRBD2 (7 bases). V lost 0 bases, J lost 5 bases, and 14 bases lay in between. The germline CDR1 and CDR2 sequences are SQVTM and ANQGSEA. The CDR3 sequence is 14 residues long. The CDR3 is CSVEEGGRVHEQYF. CDR3 DNA sequence: TGCAGCGTTGAAGAGGGGGGGCGCGTCCACGAGCAGTACTTC.

The chain is built from TRBV11-2 and TRBJ2-1; D is uncertain. CDR3 size: 16 residues. The ends were cut back, 0 bases at V and 2 bases at J, with 11 bases in the middle. The V gene's germline CDR1 is SGHAT and CDR2 FQNNGV. The CDR3 here is CASSLEAVLTYNEQFF. CDR3 in DNA: TGTGCCAGCAGCTTAGAGGCCGTGCTTACCTACAATGAGCAGTTCTTC.

The chain combines TRBV6-6 with TRBJ1-2; D not certain. This CDR3 contains 12 residues. Trimming left V 5 bases short and J 7 bases short, with 11 bases between. Germline CDR1 MNHNY, CDR2 SVGAGI (reference sequence). In nucleotides, the CDR3 is TGTGCCAGCAGTACCGGGCTACCTGGCTACACCTTC. Encoded protein: CASSTGLPGYTF.

This chain links TRBV28 with TRBJ2-3, with D possibly matching TRBD2 (6 bases). The germline V and J ends were trimmed by 8 bases and 2 bases, with 11 bases remaining between them. The CDR3 runs 13 residues. Germline loops: CDR1 MDHEN, CDR2 SYDVKM. CDR3 DNA sequence: TGTGCCAGCGGGACTCGAGTCACAGATACGCAGTATTTT. Protein: CASGTRVTDTQYF.

The chain has TRBV19 and TRBJ2-7; weak D call: TRBD1 (6 bases). There are 13 residues in the CDR3. Deletions cut 4 bases from V and 2 bases from J, with 9 bases between. CDR1 and CDR2 from the germline V gene are LNHDA and SQIVND (reference sequence). The CDR3 coding sequence is TGTGCCAGTAGTACAGGGGCTACCTACGAGCAGTACTTC. Translating gives CASSTGATYEQYF.

The V gene is TRBV28, the J gene TRBJ2-4; possibly TRBD1 for D (6 bases). With 3 bases removed from V and 8 bases from J, the gap between germline ends came to 14 bases. Germline V gene lookup returns CDR1 MDHEN and CDR2 SYDVKM. This CDR3 spans 14 amino acids. This CDR3 is CASSLAGQRDIQYF. The CDR3 nucleotides are TGTGCCAGCAGTTTGGCAGGACAGAGGGACATTCAGTACTTC.

The genes are TRBV7-8 and TRBJ2-5; 8 bases map to TRBD2. CDR3 length: 18 residues. The V gene's germline CDR1 is SGHVS and CDR2 FQNEAQ. V gave up 7 bases and J gave up 2 bases; unmatched junction bases: 18. Here the CDR3 reads CASKSGLEGLVRQETQYF. The CDR3, as DNA: TGTGCCAGCAAGTCGGGACTAGAAGGTTTGGTACGGCAAGAGACCCAGTACTTC.

The chain has TRBV7-6 and TRBJ2-7; the match to TRBD1 covers 10 bases. CDR1 and CDR2 (germline): SGHVS, FNYEAQ. The CDR3 runs 16 residues. The J segment lost 0 bases and the V segment lost 3 bases, leaving 5 bases of the junction unmatched. The CDR3 reads CASSFRTGGSSYEQYF. The CDR3 region has the DNA TGTGCCAGCAGCTTCCGGACAGGGGGTTCCTCCTACGAGCAGTACTTC.

The V gene is TRBV30, the J gene TRBJ1-3, with D unclear. Germline CDR1 and CDR2: GTSNPN and SVGIG (reference sequence). The CDR3 is 14 residues long. Deletions cut 8 bases from V and 1 base from J, with 15 bases between. CDR3 residues: CAVDRLKSGNTIYF. The CDR3, as DNA: TGTGCCGTCGATAGGTTGAAATCTGGAAACACCATATATTTT.

This sequence joins TRBV6-2 or TRBV6-3 and TRBJ1-6; D perhaps matches TRBD1 (5 bases). The V end was cut by 5 bases, the J end by 10 bases, with 21 bases between. Germline-derived CDR1 and CDR2 are MNHEY and SVGEGT. CDR3 length: 16 residues. The DNA for the CDR3 is TGTGCCAGCAGTCCCAACAGCGGGGCTCTAGCATCACCCCTCCACTTT. This translates into CASSPNSGALASPLHF.

V is TRBV6-5 and J is TRBJ1-2; TRBD1 agrees at 7 bases. CDR3 length: 13 amino acids. V was clipped by 6 bases and J by 5 bases; unmatched bases: 6. In germline, CDR1 is MNHEY, CDR2 SVGAGI. The chain's CDR3 is CASSLDRAYGYTF. CDR3 sequence (DNA): TGTGCCAGCAGCCTAGACAGGGCGTATGGCTACACCTTC.

In nucleotides, the CDR3 is TGTGCCAGCAGTTACCGGGACAGGGATAATGGCTACACCTTC. It specifies CASSYRDRDNGYTF. V usage is TRBV7-9 and J usage is TRBJ1-2; 9 nucleotides agree with TRBD1. CDR1 SEHNR and CDR2 FQNEAQ come from the germline V gene (reference sequence). This CDR3 is 14 amino acids long. V shed 6 bases and J 6 bases; nucleotides not matched to a gene: 8.

The chain couples TRBV29-1 to TRBJ1-4; 12 nucleotides align to TRBD1. CDR3 length: 14 amino acids. Germline lookup yields CDR1 SQVTM and CDR2 ANQGSEA. J lost 5 bases, V lost 7 bases, and 5 bases had no gene match. The CDR3 sequence: CSAGTGGKNEKLFF. The CDR3 region has the DNA TGCAGCGCGGGGACAGGGGGCAAGAATGAAAAACTGTTTTTT.

V and J are TRBV15 and TRBJ2-5; 9 bases agree with TRBD1. V was clipped by 0 bases and J by 5 bases; unmatched bases: 4. This CDR3 comprises 15 residues. Per germline, CDR1 LNHNV and CDR2 YYDKDF (reference sequence). In DNA form, the CDR3 reads TGTGCCACCAGCAGAGAACCCGGGACAGGGGAGACCCAGTACTTC. It specifies CATSREPGTGETQYF.

This chain joins TRBV5-1 and TRBJ2-1; 10 bases fit TRBD1. Germline CDR1 is SGHRS and CDR2 is YFSETQ. V dropped 4 bases and J dropped 4; count of bases not matched to a gene: 8. This CDR3 spans 16 amino acids. CDR3 coding DNA: TGCGCCAGCAGCCTCCGGGACAGGGGCCCTTACAATGAGCAGTTCTTC. Amino acids: CASSLRDRGPYNEQFF.

This CDR3 is CASSASGGWGETQYF. CDR3 DNA sequence: TGTGCCAGTAGTGCATCAGGGGGCTGGGGCGAGACCCAGTACTTC. The rearrangement links TRBV19 to TRBJ2-5; TRBD1 agrees at 8 bases. The CDR3 is 15 residues long. From germline, CDR1 is LNHDA and CDR2 SQIVND (reference sequence). J was trimmed by 5 bases and V by 5 bases; bases with no gene match: 10.

The gene calls are TRBV19 and TRBJ1-2; unclear D gene. Trimming pared 6 bases from V and 6 bases from J, leaving 20 bases between. CDR1 and CDR2 (germline): LNHDA, SQIVND (reference sequence). The CDR3 sequence is 15 residues long. The CDR3 spells CASRTYTPGGNGYTF. Here the CDR3 DNA reads TGTGCCAGTAGGACCTACACTCCGGGAGGGAATGGCTACACCTTC. The full variable domain, with the rest looked up from reference TRBV19 and TRBJ1-2, is DGGITQSPKYLFRKEGQNVTLSCEQNLNHDAMYWYRQDPGQGLRLIYYSQIVNDFQKGDIAEGYSVSREKKESFPLTVTSAQKNPTAFYLCASRTYTPGGNGYTFGSGTRLTVV.

The genes are TRBV2 and TRBJ1-4, with 11 bases aligning to TRBD1. The CDR3 totals 18 residues. CDR1 SNHLY and CDR2 FYNNEI come from the germline V gene. J gave up 8 bases and V 3 bases, and 14 bases lay outside the gene matches. CDR3 sequence (DNA): TGTGCCAGCAGTGAGCTGGGGACAGGGGGTCTTGGCGACGAAAAACTGTTTTTT. Residues: CASSELGTGGLGDEKLFF.

Points on this clone: Distinct nucleotide sequences in the sample also encode this CDR3. V and J are TRBV3-1 (or the pseudogene TRBV3-2) and TRBJ2-3, with D unresolved. Germline-derived CDR1 and CDR2 are LGHDT and YNNKEL (reference sequence). The ends were cut back, 2 bases at V and 4 bases at J, with 4 bases in the middle. The CDR3 length is 12 residues. The DNA for the CDR3 is TGTGCCAGCAGCCAACTCCCAGATACGCAGTATTTT. It yields the protein CASSQLPDTQYF.

The rearrangement uses TRBV7-6 and TRBJ2-5; 7 nucleotides match TRBD2. J lost 5 bases, V lost 1 base, and 19 bases had no gene match. Germline V lookup: CDR1 SGHVS, CDR2 FNYEAQ. The CDR3 runs to 19 residues. The chain's CDR3 is CASSLDGRGSSYDRETQYF. DNA of the CDR3: TGTGCCAGCAGCTTAGATGGGCGGGGGTCTTCTTACGATAGGGAGACCCAGTACTTC. Based on the CDR3 plus reference TRBV7-6 and TRBJ2-5, the full variable domain is GAGVSQSPRYKVTKRGQDVALRCDPISGHVSLYWYRQALGQGPEFLTYFNYEAQQDKSGLPNDRFSAERPEGSISTLTIQRTEQRDSAMYRCASSLDGRGSSYDRETQYFGPGTRLLVL.

The chain employs TRBV18 and TRBJ2-1, with D perhaps TRBD2 (7 bases). Looked up from germline, CDR1 is KGHSH and CDR2 is LQKENI. V lost 4 bases and J 0 bases, leaving 10 bases between the germline ends. CDR3 length equals 15 residues. This CDR3 reads CASSQRDNSYNEQFF. CDR3 nucleotides: TGTGCCAGCTCACAGCGGGACAACTCCTACAATGAGCAGTTCTTC.

The CDR3 protein is CASSHQGDHYGYTF. The CDR3 coding sequence is TGCGCCAGCAGCCATCAGGGGGATCACTATGGCTACACCTTC. The chain has TRBV5-1 and TRBJ1-2; TRBD1 aligns across 7 bases. V lost 4 bases to trimming and J lost 3 bases; unmatched junction nucleotides: 6. Germline V gene sequence: CDR1 SGHRS, CDR2 YFSETQ. CDR3 length: 14 amino acids.

The chain uses TRBV11-2 and TRBJ2-7; 8 bases map to TRBD2. Germline V lookup: CDR1 SGHAT, CDR2 FQNNGV. The CDR3 runs to 17 residues. The trim removed 4 bases at V and 2 bases at J, leaving 13 bases unmatched. The chain's CDR3 is CASSSGGQRFWAYEQYF. DNA for the CDR3: TGTGCCAGCAGCTCGGGGGGGCAGAGGTTTTGGGCCTACGAGCAGTACTTC.

The rearrangement joins TRBV18 to TRBJ1-6; no clear D gene. V was shortened by 2 bases and J by 7 bases, with 9 bases between the two germline ends. Germline CDR1 KGHSH, CDR2 LQKENI. This CDR3 region has 14 residues. CDR3 in amino acids: CASSPDLSNSPLHF. The DNA for the CDR3 is TGTGCCAGCTCACCAGATCTTTCGAATTCACCCCTCCACTTT. The full variable domain, with the rest looked up from reference TRBV18 and TRBJ1-6, is NAGVMQNPRHLVRRRGQEARLRCSPMKGHSHVYWYRQLPEEGLKFMVYLQKENIIDESGMPKERFSAEFPKEGPSILRIQQVVRGDSAAYFCASSPDLSNSPLHFGNGTRLTVT.

This rearrangement joins TRBV12-3 or TRBV12-4 to TRBJ2-2, with 7 bases matching TRBD2. The CDR3 sequence is 13 residues long. Losses at the gene ends were 4 bases for V and 13 bases for J; bases not matched to a gene: 9. In DNA form, the CDR3 reads TGTGCCAGCAGTTCGAGAGGGAGGGACGGGCTGTTTTTT. Translation: CASSSRGRDGLFF.

The chain carries TRBV4-2 and TRBJ1-4, with D maybe TRBD1 (6 bases). Germline assignment: CDR1 LGHNA and CDR2 YNFKEQ. Trimming took 1 base from V and 3 from J, leaving 9 bases between them. This CDR3 has 15 residues. The CDR3 region has the DNA TGTGCCAGCAGCCAAGTGAGGGGGGCTAATGAAAAACTGTTTTTT. Translation gives CASSQVRGANEKLFF.

The V gene is TRBV11-3, the J gene TRBJ2-5; D is possibly TRBD2 (5 bases). Deletions cut 1 base from V and 5 bases from J, with 11 bases between. From germline, CDR1 is SGHNT and CDR2 YENEEA. The CDR3 contains 14 residues. The CDR3 is CASSLGAGAETQYF. Here the CDR3 DNA reads TGTGCCAGCAGCTTAGGTGCGGGTGCGGAGACCCAGTACTTC. Based on the CDR3 plus reference TRBV11-3 and TRBJ2-5, the full variable domain is EAGVVQSPRYKIIEKKQPVAFWCNPISGHNTLYWYLQNLGQGPELLIRYENEEAVDDSQLPKDRFSAERLKGVDSTLKIQPAELGDSAVYLCASSLGAGAETQYFGPGTRLLVL.

V and J are TRBV2 and TRBJ2-2, with D hard to call. The germline V gene has CDR1 SNHLY and CDR2 FYNNEI. The length of the CDR3 is 13 residues. Between the trimmed V and J ends, which lost 2 bases and 7 bases, there was a span of 8 bases. CDR3 sequence reads: CASSESGFGELFF. CDR3 nucleotide sequence: TGTGCCAGCAGTGAAAGTGGTTTCGGGGAGCTGTTTTTT.

The chain joins TRBV5-1 to TRBJ2-2; D is possibly TRBD1 or TRBD2 (6 bases each). CDR1 and CDR2 (germline): SGHRS, YFSETQ. V lost 3 bases and J lost 5, with 17 bases in between. The CDR3 sequence is 16 residues long. The CDR3 region is CASSWGRNQGTGELFF. The DNA of the CDR3 is TGCGCCAGCAGCTGGGGGAGGAACCAGGGGACCGGGGAGCTGTTTTTT. The whole variable domain, filled in from reference TRBV5-1 and TRBJ2-2, reads KAGVTQTPRYLIKTRGQQVTLSCSPISGHRSVSWYQQTPGQGLQFLFEYFSETQRNKGNFPGRFSGRQFSNSRSEMNVSTLELGDSALYLCASSWGRNQGTGELFFGEGSRLTVL.